This T cell receptor beta chain was sequenced during a study of persistence of HIV-infected CD4 T cells. Study-wide results and caveats: CMV- and Gag-responding cells had lower TCRbeta richness than CD3/CD28-responding cells.

The immunoSEQ assay was version 4, run in survey mode. Produced via immunoSEQ multiplex PCR; TCRdb's table is partial and in-frame only. The sample yields 35,000 to 55,000 clones, about 88% seen once. This clone was recorded once. Antigen unknown. The CDR3 covers 13 residues. Germline V gene sequence: CDR1 GTSNPN, CDR2 SVGIG (reference sequence). Trimming stripped 5 bases from V and 0 bases from J, with 8 bases between. Nonspecific anti-CD3/anti-CD28 bead stimulation represents the broad CD4+ T cell repertoire. Sorting of responding CD4+ T cells relied on upregulated CD40 ligand together with CD69. CD4+ T cell counts exceeded 400 cells/uL; CMV serology was positive.

V is TRBV30 and J is TRBJ1-3; no firm D call. The receptor was isolated from an adult woman with HIV who was CMV-seropositive. Sequenced here: CD4+ T cells sorted from PBMCs after 18-hour stimulation, sampled from a patient who received antiretroviral therapy. CDR3 residues: CAWLAGSGNTIYF. CDR3 DNA sequence: TGTGCCTGGTTGGCGGGCTCTGGAAACACCATATATTTT.